The clone carrying this T cell receptor (beta chain) was picked up a small number of times. The V end was cut by 2 bases, the J end by 3 bases, with 11 bases between. The CDR3 has 15 amino acids. This entry belongs to a study of molecular identifiers for immune sequencing clone quantification. A single record per CDR3 protein comes from TCRdb applying MiXCR to the PCR reads. The repertoire holds about half a million distinct CDR3 sequences, with around 23% as singletons. The V and J genes are TRBV23-1 and TRBJ2-1, with D uncertain. TRBV23-1 is an ORF, with its function uncertain. The sample comprised naive CD8+ T cells from blood, with Jurkat cell RNA spiked in. Sample subset: FACS-sorted CD8+CD4-CCR7+CD45RA+ naive T cells. This TCR derives from a human donor in good health. Some libraries in this study had Jurkat cell RNA spiked in. The CDR3, as DNA: TGCGCCAGCAGTCAAGCAGCTCTATGCTACAATGAGCAGTTCTTC. It yields the protein CASSQAALCYNEQFF.